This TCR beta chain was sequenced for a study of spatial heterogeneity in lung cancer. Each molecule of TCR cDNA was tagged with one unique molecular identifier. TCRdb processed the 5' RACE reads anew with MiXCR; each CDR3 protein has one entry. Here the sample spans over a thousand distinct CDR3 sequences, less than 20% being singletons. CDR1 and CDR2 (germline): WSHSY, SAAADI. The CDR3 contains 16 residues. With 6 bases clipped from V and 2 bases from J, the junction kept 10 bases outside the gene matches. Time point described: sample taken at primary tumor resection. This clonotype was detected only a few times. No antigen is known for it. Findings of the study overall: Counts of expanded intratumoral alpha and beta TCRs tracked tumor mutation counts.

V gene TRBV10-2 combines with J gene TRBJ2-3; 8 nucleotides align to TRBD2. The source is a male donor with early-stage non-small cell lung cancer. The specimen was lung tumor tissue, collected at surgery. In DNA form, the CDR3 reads TGCGCCAGCAGGGACGGACTAGCTGATAACACAGATACGCAGTATTTT. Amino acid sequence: CASRDGLADNTDTQYF.